The 5 T cell receptor beta chains in this list originate from one sample, sequenced in a study of T-cell memory formation after mild COVID-19 (dated by TCRdb to about 2021). The library came from 5' RACE. Sequenced using an Illumina NovaSeq 6000. TCRdb's own reprocessing of the public reads used fastp at Q25 and MiXCR and kept productive beta chains. Every distinct CDR3 protein forms one entry, paired with its most common genes and DNA. This sample gives 300,000 to 350,000 distinct CDR3 sequences in total; around 13% of them show up just once. The ten largest make up 22% of the sample. Sequencing was performed on PBMCs or a T cell subset sorted from them (not recorded which). These receptors all come from a man aged 18 to 29 who had mild COVID-19 (a few samples of this study predate the infection). The sample titles of this study are shuffled in the database, so cell type and time point are left out; the donor was told from shared clones.

This clonotype was detected many times. The rearrangement links TRBV28 to TRBJ1-5, with 8 bases lining up with TRBD1. The germline CDR1 and CDR2 sequences are MDHEN and SYDVKM. V trimming: 6 bases; J trimming: 6 bases; junction bases outside the gene matches: 10. The CDR3 contains 15 residues. The CDR3 region has the DNA TGTGCCAGCAGCCTGGGGGGACAGGATCCTCAGCCCCAGCATTTT. Residues: CASSLGGQDPQPQHF.

V and J are TRBV5-5 and TRBJ1-2, with 7 bases aligning to TRBD1. The CDR3 totals 15 residues. Germline V lookup: CDR1 SGHKS, CDR2 YYEKEE (reference sequence). Trimming at V came to 0 bases and at J to 2 bases, leaving 4 bases not matched to a gene. CDR3 nucleotide sequence: TGTGCCAGCAGCTTGGATCCCAGGGGGAACTATGGCTACACCTTC. Protein: CASSLDPRGNYGYTF.

The chain joins TRBV24-1 to TRBJ1-2; no clear D gene. The CDR3 extends over 14 amino acids. V was shortened by 4 bases and J by 2 bases, with 10 bases between the two germline ends. The germline CDR1 and CDR2 sequences are KGHDR and SFDVKD. The CDR3 protein is CATSDPGLNYGYTF. The DNA for the CDR3 is TGTGCCACCAGTGACCCTGGACTGAACTATGGCTACACCTTC.

The V and J genes are TRBV18 and TRBJ2-1; D is perhaps TRBD2 (6 bases). The V gene lost 2 bases and the J gene lost 6 bases, with 17 bases spanning the gap. From germline, CDR1 is KGHSH and CDR2 LQKENI. The CDR3 extends over 16 amino acids. CDR3 in amino acids: CASSPSGTYPSNEQFF. In DNA form, the CDR3 reads TGTGCCAGCTCACCATCCGGGACTTACCCTAGCAATGAGCAGTTCTTC.

This clonotype was recorded at least ten times. J is TRBJ2-1 and V is TRBV5-1; D not resolved. V was cut by 6 bases and J by 9 bases, with 13 bases left in between. The CDR3 covers 12 residues. CDR1 is SGHRS, CDR2 YFSETQ, per germline. The CDR3 sequence: CASTLLFGEQFF. DNA of the CDR3: TGCGCCAGCACCCTCCTCTTCGGTGAGCAGTTCTTC. Using reference TRBV5-1 and TRBJ2-1 for the parts outside the CDR3, the full variable domain is KAGVTQTPRYLIKTRGQQVTLSCSPISGHRSVSWYQQTPGQGLQFLFEYFSETQRNKGNFPGRFSGRQFSNSRSEMNVSTLELGDSALYLCASTLLFGEQFFGPGTRLTVL.